This note documents a single T cell receptor beta chain sequence. The data are from a study of monozygotic twins with inflammatory bowel disease. The CDR3 contains 15 residues. The germline V gene has CDR1 SGHTA and CDR2 FQGNSA. The template switching step added UMIs that contained a 6-nucleotide sample barcode. One entry per CDR3 protein, without DNA, is what TCRdb gives after re-calling the 5' RACE reads. Its clone listing holds 440,000 or so distinct CDR3 sequences. The sequenced sample consisted of blood. The clonotype comes from a human donor with ulcerative colitis or Crohn's disease, or a healthy co-twin of an affected twin (not recorded which). This chain links TRBV7-2 with TRBJ2-5. This CDR3 reads CASSLRTWGRETQYF.